This entry features one TCR beta chain sequence. In the original workflow: Reference gene primer amplification in the assay estimated nucleated cell counts. Sequencing was performed with immunoSEQ multiplex PCR; in TCRdb, only in-frame clones are kept and a portion is missing. V and J calls plus clone size are reproduced from that table; the DNA served to infer D and trimming. The sample lists a few hundred thousand clones, roughly 82% occurring once. This entry belongs to a study of blood T cell repertoires in COVID-19. About the research overall: The origin of the acute and convalescent COVID-19 samples was the United States, Italy and Spain. T cells, B-cell-depleted T cells, or PBMCs provided the cDNA or gDNA that served as material.

V was cut by 3 bases and J by 4 bases, with 6 bases left in between. This CDR3 has 13 amino acids. The TCR comes from a woman aged 40-49 years who had recovered from COVID-19. The sequenced sample was peripheral blood. This rearrangement joins TRBV12-3 or TRBV12-4 to TRBJ2-2; D unclear. The CDR3 nucleotides read TGTGCCAGCAGTTTCTCTAGCACCGGGGAGCTGTTTTTT. Translation: CASSFSSTGELFF.